Listed below are T cell receptor beta chains from one sample, sequenced in a study of memory B cells and T cells in multiple sclerosis. The table came from immunoSEQ multiplex PCR; TCRdb's copy has only in-frame clones and leaves some out. The data show under 50,000 clones, with roughly four fifths seen just once and approximately 1.2% held by the top ten. Antigens for these TCRs are unknown. The sample consisted of PBMCs from blood kept in culture. The source is a human donor with multiple sclerosis. Each CDR3 is given with its conserved first and last residue.

v_gene,CDR3aa
TRBV15,CATSRDSGGLDGDEQYF
TRBV19,CASRNRDPGSYEQYF
TRBV19,CASSAPGRVRSPLHF
TRBV7-2,CASSLSSGGVVTQYF
TRBV28,CASSFQTDRDTPLHF
TRBV6-5,CASLPLTTNTGELFF
TRBV18,CASSPRVNQPQHF
TRBV11-2,CASISSGELFF
TRBV6-1,CASSSGGYNYGYTF
TRBV27,CASSLSSWTSGAYEQYF
TRBV4-2,CASSQEEGSSYNEQFF
TRBV28,CASSPGGGLRYEQYF
TRBV2,CASSEILRQDEAFF
TRBV6-5,CASRAGQSSYNEQFF
TRBV2,CASGHSNTEAFF
TRBV6-1,CASSVRDSLIYEQYF
TRBV4-3,CASSQGRDLGEKLFF
TRBV27,CASSLGQGFQETQYF
TRBV7-2,CASSLGSEHYGYTF
TRBV4-3,CASSQDIITEAFF
TRBV5-4,CASSPRGQGDTEAFF
TRBV13,CASRHRGNSPLHF
TRBV5-6,CASSLGEAETQYF
TRBV5-3,CARSLNPMYEQYF
TRBV7-9,CASRRGYQETQYF
TRBV5-1,CASSPTLTGLPGELFF